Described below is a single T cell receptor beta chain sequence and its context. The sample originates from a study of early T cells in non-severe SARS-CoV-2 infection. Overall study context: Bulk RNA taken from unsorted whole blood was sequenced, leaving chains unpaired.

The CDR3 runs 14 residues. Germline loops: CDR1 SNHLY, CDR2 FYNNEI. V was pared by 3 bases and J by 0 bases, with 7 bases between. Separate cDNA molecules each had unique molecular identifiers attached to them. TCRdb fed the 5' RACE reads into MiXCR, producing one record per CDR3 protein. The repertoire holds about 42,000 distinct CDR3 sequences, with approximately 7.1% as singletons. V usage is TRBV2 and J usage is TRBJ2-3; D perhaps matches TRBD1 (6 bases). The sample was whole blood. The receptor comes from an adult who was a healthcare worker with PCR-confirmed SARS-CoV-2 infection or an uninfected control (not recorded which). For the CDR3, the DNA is TGTGCCAGCAGTGACAGGGGCAGCACAGATACGCAGTATTTT. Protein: CASSDRGSTDTQYF.